The 27 T cell receptor beta chains reported below all come from one sample, sequenced in a study of OX40 agonist ivuxolimab in advanced cancers. Produced via immunoSEQ multiplex PCR; TCRdb's table is partial and in-frame only. The table records fewer than 45,000 clones, 88% of them present only once. The specimen was CD4+ or CD8+ T cells sorted from blood, collected in a trial of the OX40 agonist ivuxolimab. The source is an adult with an advanced solid tumor such as melanoma, head and neck, liver or kidney cancer.

This chain's CDR3 is CASRQSSGSIDEQYF. Here the CDR3 DNA reads TGTGCCAGCAGGCAGTCTAGCGGGAGTATCGACGAGCAGTACTTC. The chain uses TRBV2 and TRBJ2-7; 10 bases align to TRBD2. V dropped 6 bases and J dropped 5; count of bases not matched to a gene: 10. This CDR3 region has 15 residues. Germline V gives CDR1 SNHLY, CDR2 FYNNEI.

The chain couples TRBV2 to TRBJ2-1, with D perhaps TRBD2 (6 bases). Germline values: CDR1 SNHLY, CDR2 FYNNEI. V dropped 2 bases and J dropped 0 bases, with 11 bases sitting between them. CDR3 length equals 16 residues. The CDR3 bases are TGTGCCAGCAGTGAACTAATCGGGAGCTCCTACAATGAGCAGTTCTTC. This encodes CASSELIGSSYNEQFF.

The chain carries TRBV27 and TRBJ2-7; 9 nucleotides line up with TRBD1. V lost 3 bases and J lost 6; bases outside the gene matches: 6. CDR1 MNHEY and CDR2 SMNVEV come from the germline V gene (reference sequence). The CDR3 runs to 14 residues. CDR3 sequence reads: CASSLGTGLGEQYF. Written as DNA, the CDR3 is TGTGCCAGCAGTTTGGGGACAGGGTTGGGCGAGCAGTACTTC.

V is TRBV9 and J is TRBJ2-3, with D possibly being TRBD2 (6 bases). CDR3 length: 16 residues. The germline V gene encodes CDR1 SGDLS and CDR2 YYNGEE. V lost 0 bases to trimming and J lost 2 bases, with 13 bases between them. CDR3 sequence (DNA): TGTGCCAGCAGCGTAGGGGGGGAGAAGGTCACAGATACGCAGTATTTT. This sequence encodes CASSVGGEKVTDTQYF.

This chain joins TRBV15 and TRBJ2-2, with D perhaps TRBD2 (6 bases). CDR1 is LNHNV, CDR2 YYDKDF, per germline (reference sequence). The ends were cut back, 8 bases at V and 6 bases at J, with 16 bases in the middle. CDR3 size: 14 residues. The CDR3 sequence: CATRGGAGAGELFF. The CDR3 DNA is TGTGCCACCCGAGGCGGGGCGGGCGCCGGGGAGCTGTTTTTT.

The gene calls are TRBV7-6 and TRBJ2-7, with 15 bases that match TRBD2. The CDR3 totals 16 residues. J gave up 7 bases and V 6 bases, and 10 bases lay outside the gene matches. Looked up from germline, CDR1 is SGHVS and CDR2 is FNYEAQ. CDR3: CASRPGLAGGPGEQYF. The CDR3 coding sequence is TGTGCCAGCAGACCCGGACTAGCGGGAGGGCCCGGGGAGCAGTACTTC.

This chain uses TRBV5-1 with TRBJ1-1; perhaps TRBD1 as D (6 bases). The CDR3 is 15 amino acids. CDR1 is SGHRS and CDR2 is YFSETQ in the germline V gene. V was trimmed by 4 bases and J by 0 bases, leaving 13 bases between them. This CDR3 reads CASSIQGTLNTEAFF. In DNA form, the CDR3 reads TGCGCCAGCAGCATCCAGGGGACTCTGAACACTGAAGCTTTCTTT. Using reference TRBV5-1 and TRBJ1-1 for the parts outside the CDR3, the full variable domain is KAGVTQTPRYLIKTRGQQVTLSCSPISGHRSVSWYQQTPGQGLQFLFEYFSETQRNKGNFPGRFSGRQFSNSRSEMNVSTLELGDSALYLCASSIQGTLNTEAFFGQGTRLTVV.

V and J are TRBV27 and TRBJ2-7; 8 nucleotides match TRBD1. CDR1 and CDR2 from the germline V gene are MNHEY and SMNVEV (reference sequence). The V gene end was trimmed by 8 bases and the J gene end by 0 bases; junction bases not matched to a gene: 3. CDR3 size: 13 residues. CDR3 sequence (DNA): TGTGCCAGCTGGACAGGGTCCTCCTACGAGCAGTACTTC. Translation: CASWTGSSYEQYF.

The rearrangement links TRBV5-4 to TRBJ1-2; 10 nucleotides line up with TRBD1. The germline V gene encodes CDR1 SGHNT and CDR2 YYREEE (reference sequence). The CDR3 extends over 15 amino acids. Germline trimming cut 4 bases from V and 6 bases from J; bases unmatched to any gene: 9. The CDR3 bases are TGTGCCAGCAGCGTAGATACGACAGGGGGCGATGGCTACACCTTC. It codes for CASSVDTTGGDGYTF.

The CDR3 nucleotides are TGTGCCAGCAGTTACTTAGGCTCCTACGAGCAGTACTTC. Its protein product is CASSYLGSYEQYF. V usage is TRBV6-5 and J usage is TRBJ2-7, with no clear D. Looked up from germline, CDR1 is MNHEY and CDR2 is SVGAGI. Trimming left V 1 base short and J 0 bases short, with 4 bases between. This CDR3 comprises 13 residues.

This rearrangement joins TRBV2 to TRBJ2-3; 7 nucleotides align to TRBD2. Germline values: CDR1 SNHLY, CDR2 FYNNEI. This CDR3 region has 15 residues. Losses at the gene ends were 5 bases for V and 3 bases for J; bases not matched to a gene: 8. The CDR3 sequence: CASSTGEGLTDTQYF. The CDR3 DNA sequence: TGTGCCAGCAGTACGGGGGAGGGCCTAACAGATACGCAGTATTTT.

The V call is TRBV19, the J call TRBJ2-1; no clear D. The germline gives CDR1 LNHDA, CDR2 SQIVND (reference sequence). Between the trimmed V and J ends, which lost 4 bases and 9 bases, there was a span of 19 bases. The CDR3 extends over 15 amino acids. CDR3 coding DNA: TGTGCCAGTAGTACCTTACTAAACTCCCCGGGTGAGCAGTTCTTC. Translated, it gives CASSTLLNSPGEQFF.

The chain is built from TRBV28 and TRBJ2-1; no firm D call. V gave up 6 bases and J gave up 8 bases, with 11 bases separating them. This CDR3 contains 12 residues. Per the germline V gene, CDR1 is MDHEN and CDR2 is SYDVKM. The CDR3 protein is CASSPTYDEQFF. The CDR3 coding sequence is TGTGCCAGCAGCCCTACGTATGATGAGCAGTTCTTC.

The chain combines TRBV19 with TRBJ1-4, with TRBD1 identical over 8 bases. V dropped 4 bases and J dropped 3; count of bases not matched to a gene: 1. The CDR3 covers 14 residues. Germline V gene data show CDR1 as LNHDA and CDR2 as SQIVND (reference sequence). The CDR3 loop reads CASSKTGANEKLFF. The CDR3 region has the DNA TGTGCCAGTAGTAAGACAGGGGCTAATGAAAAACTGTTTTTT.

The J gene is TRBJ1-1, the V gene TRBV19; TRBD1 is a possible D gene (5 bases). Trimming pared 3 bases from V and 0 bases from J, leaving 11 bases between. The CDR3 has 15 amino acids. Germline V CDR1 and CDR2: LNHDA, SQIVND (reference sequence). CDR3 region: CASSMGQEMNTEAFF. CDR3 sequence (DNA): TGTGCCAGTAGTATGGGGCAGGAGATGAACACTGAAGCTTTCTTT.

The genes are TRBV6-6 and TRBJ1-1; D gene ambiguous. CDR1 MNHNY and CDR2 SVGAGI come from the germline V gene (reference sequence). This CDR3 contains 14 residues. Trimming pared 5 bases from V and 8 bases from J, leaving 18 bases between. The CDR3 sequence: CASSLPGSPVEAFF. The CDR3 bases are TGTGCCAGCAGTCTACCTGGGTCCCCGGTGGAAGCTTTCTTT.

This chain uses TRBV7-8 with TRBJ2-7, with D possibly TRBD1 on 6 matching bases. CDR3 length: 19 residues. Trimming shortened V by 5 bases and J by 3 bases, and 29 bases separated the two germline ends. The germline V gene has CDR1 SGHVS and CDR2 FQNEAQ. Written as DNA, the CDR3 is TGTGCCAGCAGCACCTGGACAGACTCCCTAGGTTTGATCAACTACGAGCAGTACTTC. This translates into CASSTWTDSLGLINYEQYF.

V usage is TRBV9 and J usage is TRBJ1-2; D might be TRBD1 (5 bases). Germline CDR1 reads SGDLS; CDR2 reads YYNGEE. This CDR3 is built from 13 residues. The V gene lost 0 bases and the J gene lost 3 bases, with 6 bases spanning the gap. The CDR3, as DNA: TGTGCCAGCAGCGTAGGGGGGGACTATGGCTACACCTTC. Translation gives CASSVGGDYGYTF.

The CDR3 region is CASTPGTGAYEQYF. The CDR3 DNA reads TGTGCCAGCACCCCGGGGACAGGAGCCTACGAGCAGTACTTC. The V call is TRBV13, the J call TRBJ2-7, with 8 bases fitting TRBD1. V was clipped by 7 bases and J by 2 bases; unmatched bases: 7. Germline assignment: CDR1 PRHDT and CDR2 FYEKMQ (reference sequence). The CDR3 runs 14 residues.

This clone was detected once. The chain has TRBV29-1 and TRBJ2-7, with a possible D match to TRBD2 (7 bases). V gave up 7 bases and J gave up 2 bases, with 12 bases separating them. Looked up from germline, CDR1 is SQVTM and CDR2 is ANQGSEA. This CDR3 spans 12 amino acids. CDR3 bases: TGCAGCGCCGGGGAGGGGGCCTACGAGCAGTACTTC. Its protein is CSAGEGAYEQYF.

The V and J genes are TRBV19 and TRBJ2-1; weak D call: TRBD2 (5 bases). CDR1 is LNHDA, CDR2 SQIVND, per germline (reference sequence). The V gene lost 0 bases and the J gene lost 0 bases, with 6 bases spanning the gap. The CDR3 has 15 amino acids. CDR3 in amino acids: CASSIDRGSYNEQFF. CDR3 in DNA: TGTGCCAGTAGTATAGACCGGGGCTCCTACAATGAGCAGTTCTTC.

The V gene is TRBV9, the J gene TRBJ2-3; D may be TRBD1 (5 bases). The CDR3 runs to 15 residues. Trimming removed 4 bases at V and 2 bases at J, with 14 bases between. CDR1 is SGDLS, CDR2 YYNGEE, per germline. CDR3 nucleotides: TGTGCCAGCAGCCGGACATATTCCCCCACAGATACGCAGTATTTT. Translating gives CASSRTYSPTDTQYF.

The chain is built from TRBV21-1 and TRBJ2-1; the table's TRBD2 call for D was not verified on the DNA. TRBV21-1 is an annotated pseudogene. This CDR3 contains 17 residues. DNA of the CDR3: TGTGCCAGCAGCAAAAACCTTCGAGGAAAAGTCTACAATGAGCAGTTCTTC. Translation gives CASSKNLRGKVYNEQFF.

The J gene is TRBJ1-5, the V gene TRBV28; D may be TRBD1 (6 bases). CDR1 MDHEN and CDR2 SYDVKM come from the germline V gene. The CDR3 totals 14 residues. Trimming stripped 7 bases from V and 2 bases from J, with 12 bases between. In nucleotides, the CDR3 is TGTGCCAGCACCCTGAACAGGGGCAATCAGCCCCAGCATTTT. Amino acids: CASTLNRGNQPQHF.

The chain joins TRBV9 to TRBJ2-1; tentatively, D is TRBD2 (5 bases). The CDR3 sequence is 14 residues long. With 0 bases removed from V and 7 bases from J, the gap between germline ends came to 11 bases. CDR1 and CDR2 (germline): SGDLS, YYNGEE. This CDR3 reads CASSVGSPGNEQFF. The CDR3 DNA reads as TGTGCCAGCAGCGTAGGGAGTCCGGGGAATGAGCAGTTCTTC.

The V call is TRBV7-9, the J call TRBJ2-7, with 8 bases lining up with TRBD2. The V segment lost 4 bases and the J segment 3 bases; nucleotides outside the gene matches: 8. The CDR3 loop spans 15 amino acids. From germline, CDR1 is SEHNR and CDR2 FQNEAQ (reference sequence). CDR3 amino acids: CASSSLAGTVYEQYF. The CDR3 DNA reads as TGTGCCAGCAGCTCCTTAGCGGGAACTGTCTACGAGCAGTACTTC.

This clone occurred a few times. This chain joins TRBV19 and TRBJ1-1; 7 nucleotides agree with TRBD1. Germline V gives CDR1 LNHDA, CDR2 SQIVND (reference sequence). V shed 1 base, J shed 8 bases, and the junction held 4 bases outside the gene matches. The CDR3 consists of 13 residues. This CDR3 is CASSIGQGFEAFF. CDR3 bases: TGTGCCAGTAGTATAGGACAGGGTTTCGAAGCTTTCTTT. Full variable domain (outside the CDR3, taken from reference TRBV19 and TRBJ1-1): DGGITQSPKYLFRKEGQNVTLSCEQNLNHDAMYWYRQDPGQGLRLIYYSQIVNDFQKGDIAEGYSVSREKKESFPLTVTSAQKNPTAFYLCASSIGQGFEAFFGQGTRLTVV.